This T cell receptor beta chain is from a study of T cell repertoires in cytomegalovirus infection. Study observations and caveats: Dominant in the ex vivo response were TCR beta clonotypes restricted by HLA-C and specific for CMV. Individuals carrying CMV plus the relevant HLA were identified by cumulative frequency of public TCR beta families.

Note on this clonotype: Antigen specificity is unknown.

Germline assignment: CDR1 LNHDA and CDR2 SQIVND (reference sequence). Trimming shortened V by 3 bases and J by 5 bases, and 14 bases separated the two germline ends. The CDR3 contains 14 residues. TCRdb fed the reads into MiXCR, producing one record per CDR3 protein. The sample comprises approximately 700,000 distinct CDR3 sequences, 35% to 40% of which are singletons, and around 2.6% rests with the top ten. This rearrangement joins TRBV19 to TRBJ2-7; no reliable D call. The source of this sequence is a human donor in good health (CMV status not recorded). Some clones in this sample may be carry-over from other donors' samples. Sample: PBMCs. The CDR3 nucleotides are TGTGCCAGTAGTATTTTTGAACGACAAGACGAGCAGTACTTC. This translates into CASSIFERQDEQYF.